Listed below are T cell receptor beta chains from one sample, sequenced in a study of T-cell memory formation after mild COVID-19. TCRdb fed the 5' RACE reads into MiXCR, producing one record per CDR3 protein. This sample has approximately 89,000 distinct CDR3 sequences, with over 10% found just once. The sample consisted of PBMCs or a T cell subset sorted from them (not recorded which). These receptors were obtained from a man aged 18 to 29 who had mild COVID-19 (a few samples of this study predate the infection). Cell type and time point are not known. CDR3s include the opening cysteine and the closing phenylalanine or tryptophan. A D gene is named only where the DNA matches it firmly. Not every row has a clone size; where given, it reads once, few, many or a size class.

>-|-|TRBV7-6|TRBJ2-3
TGTGCCAGCAGCTTAAACGGGCGCCGGACGAGCACAGATACGCAGTATTTT
CASSLNGRRTSTDTQYF
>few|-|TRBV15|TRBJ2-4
TGTGCCACCAGCAGAGATCTGACAGGAGACATAGCCAAAAACATTCAGTACTTC
CATSRDLTGDIAKNIQYF
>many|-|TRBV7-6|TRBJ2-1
TGTGCCAGCAGCTTAGGGGAGACAGGCCCCCGAGAGCAGTTCTTC
CASSLGETGPREQFF
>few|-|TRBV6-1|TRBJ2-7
TGTGCCAGCAGTGACTTCTACGAGCAGTACTTC
CASSDFYEQYF
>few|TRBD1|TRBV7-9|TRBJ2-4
TGTGCCAGCAGCTTAGCCGCGCAGGGGGTAGCCAAAAACATTCAGTACTTC
CASSLAAQGVAKNIQYF
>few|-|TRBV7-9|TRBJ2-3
TGTGCCAGCAGCTTAGGGAATACGCAGTATTTT
CASSLGNTQYF
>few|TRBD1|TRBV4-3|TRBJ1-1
TGCGCCAGCAGCCAAGGGTTTGGAGGGGGCAAGGCTTTCTTT
CASSQGFGGGKAFF
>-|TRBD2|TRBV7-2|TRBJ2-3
TGTGCCAGCAGCTTAGAGCCTCGCGGGGGGGATACATGGGATACGCAGTATTTT
CASSLEPRGGDTWDTQYF
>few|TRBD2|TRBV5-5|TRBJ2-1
TGTGCCAGCAGCTTGAAGGCTAGCGGGGGGCCATTTTACAATGAGCAGTTCTTC
CASSLKASGGPFYNEQFF
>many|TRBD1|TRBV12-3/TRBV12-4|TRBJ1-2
TGTGCCAGCAGTCTGACAGGGGGCAGCTGGGGCTACACCTTC
CASSLTGGSWGYTF
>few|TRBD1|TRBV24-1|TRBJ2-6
TGTGCCACCGGACAGGTGGCCAAGGACGGCTCTGGGGCCAACGTCCTGACTTTC
CATGQVAKDGSGANVLTF
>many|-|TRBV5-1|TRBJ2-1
TGCGCCAGCAGCTTTTTCGCGGGGGCCGCCAATGAGCAGTTCTTC
CASSFFAGAANEQFF
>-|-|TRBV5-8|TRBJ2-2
TGTGCCAGCAGCTCCACTGGAGCGCTGGTTAACGGGGAGCTGTTTTTT
CASSSTGALVNGELFF
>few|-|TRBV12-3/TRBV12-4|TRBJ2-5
TGTGCCAGCAGTGGGCAAGAGACCCAGTACTTC
CASSGQETQYF
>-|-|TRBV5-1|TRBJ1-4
TGCGCCAGCAGCCCCCCGGGGTTTGCGGAAAAACTGTTTTTT
CASSPPGFAEKLFF
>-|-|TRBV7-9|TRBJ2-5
TGTGCCGTCCCCCAACCCCAAGAGACCCAGTACTTC
CAVPQPQETQYF
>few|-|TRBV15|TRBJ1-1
TGTGCCACCAGCAACCGCTTACCTGAAGCTTTCTTT
CATSNRLPEAFF
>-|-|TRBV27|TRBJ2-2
TGTGCCAGCAGTCGGGTTACCCCTGCGAACACCGGGGAGCTGTTTTTT
CASSRVTPANTGELFF
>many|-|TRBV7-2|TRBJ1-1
TGTGCCAGCAGCTTTAGATCGTCCGTCGTGAACACTGAAGCTTTCTTT
CASSFRSSVVNTEAFF
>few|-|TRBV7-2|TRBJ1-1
TGTGCCAGCAGCTTAGTCGGGCCTTTTTCTTTCTTT
CASSLVGPFSFF
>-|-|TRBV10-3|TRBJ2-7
TGTGCCGTCTCCCGCCCGAGGGGCGAGTTTAGCGCGCAGTACTTC
CAVSRPRGEFSAQYF
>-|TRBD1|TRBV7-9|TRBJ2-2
TGTGCCAGCAGCGGAGGACAGGGACACACCGGGGAGCTGTTTTTT
CASSGGQGHTGELFF
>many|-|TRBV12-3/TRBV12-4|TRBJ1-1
TGTGCCAGCAGTTTATCAGGGAACACTGAAGCTTTCTTT
CASSLSGNTEAFF
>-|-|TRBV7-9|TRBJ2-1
TGTGCCAGCAGCTTAGGGGTAACCTCCTACAATGAGCAGTTCTTC
CASSLGVTSYNEQFF
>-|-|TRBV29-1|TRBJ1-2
TGCAGCGTTGAGGTCGGACCGTATGGCTACACCTTC
CSVEVGPYGYTF
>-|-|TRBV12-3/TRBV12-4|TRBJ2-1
TGTGCCAGCAGTTTAGCGGGGGGGCCAGATGAGCAGTTCTTC
CASSLAGGPDEQFF
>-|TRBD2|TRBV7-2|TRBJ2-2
TGTGCCAGCAGCTTAGTCGGGGGGTACACCGGGGAGCTGTTTTTT
CASSLVGGYTGELFF
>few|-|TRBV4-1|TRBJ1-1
TGCGCCAGCAGCCAGGGCATGAACACTGAAGCTTTCTTT
CASSQGMNTEAFF
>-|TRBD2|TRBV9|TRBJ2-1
TGTGCCAGCAGCGTCGTAGCGGGGGCCCTTAATGAGCAGTTCTTC
CASSVVAGALNEQFF
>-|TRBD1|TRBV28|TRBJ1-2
TGTGCCAGCAGTTCGTTCGTCAGGGGGCGGAATCGTGGCTACACCTTC
CASSSFVRGRNRGYTF
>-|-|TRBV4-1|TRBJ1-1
TGCGCCAGCAGCCAGTGGGACATGAACACTGAAGCTTTCTTT
CASSQWDMNTEAFF
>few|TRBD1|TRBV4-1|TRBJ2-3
TGCGCCAGCAGCCAAGAGCACAGGGGGTTAGATACGCAGTATTTT
CASSQEHRGLDTQYF
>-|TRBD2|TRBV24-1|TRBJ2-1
TGTGCCACCAGTGATTTCGGGGGGTCCTCCTACAATGAGCAGTTCTTC
CATSDFGGSSYNEQFF
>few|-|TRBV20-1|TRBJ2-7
TGCAGTGCTAGTTGGTCGCTAGCCGAGTCCTACGAGCAGTACTTC
CSASWSLAESYEQYF
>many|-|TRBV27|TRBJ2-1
TGTGCCAGCAGTTTAGGGGGCGCCTACAATGAGCAGTTCTTC
CASSLGGAYNEQFF
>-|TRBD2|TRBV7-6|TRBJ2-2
TGTGCCAGCAGCTTAGCGGGGGGGAGCACCGGGGAGCTGTTTTTT
CASSLAGGSTGELFF
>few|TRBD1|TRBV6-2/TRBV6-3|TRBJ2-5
TGTGCCAGCAACAGGGGGCAAGAGACCCAGTACTTC
CASNRGQETQYF
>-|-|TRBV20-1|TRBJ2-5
TGCAGTGCCGATGATACGATGGGGGAGACCCAGTACTTC
CSADDTMGETQYF
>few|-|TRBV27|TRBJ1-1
TGTGCCAGCAGTGTCAGGCGAGAGAACACTGAAGCTTTCTTT
CASSVRRENTEAFF
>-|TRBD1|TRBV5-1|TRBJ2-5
TGCGCCAGCAGCTTGGGGGACAGGGGGCAGCAGACCCAGTACTTC
CASSLGDRGQQTQYF
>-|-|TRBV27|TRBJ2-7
TGTGCCAGCAGCCCTTTGGACAGCTTGGAGCGGTACTTC
CASSPLDSLERYF
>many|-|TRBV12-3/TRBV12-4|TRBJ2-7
TGTGCCAGCAGTTTTGCAGGGGAGGGGGAGCAGTACTTC
CASSFAGEGEQYF
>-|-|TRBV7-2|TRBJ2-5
TGTGCCAGCAGCTTAGAAGTAGTGGAGACCCAGTACTTC
CASSLEVVETQYF
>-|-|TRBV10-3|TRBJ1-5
TGTGCCATCGGGGGGGGCCAGCCCCAGCATTTT
CAIGGGQPQHF
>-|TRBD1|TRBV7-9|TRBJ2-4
TGTGCCAGCAGCTTATCCCCTCTACAGGGGGAGGTTCAGTACTTC
CASSLSPLQGEVQYF
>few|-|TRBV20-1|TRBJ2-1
TGCAGTGCTAGAGGGACAACCCATGAGCAGTTCTTC
CSARGTTHEQFF